The rows below give T cell receptor beta chains drawn from one sample of a study of preoperative IRX-2 immunotherapy in early breast cancer. Measured with immunoSEQ multiplex PCR; TCRdb has only the in-frame clones, and not every one. The data hold 90,000 to 100,000 clones, with 86% observed a single time. Sequenced here: tumor tissue, sampled after IRX-2 immunotherapy. The source of these receptors is a human donor with breast cancer. Both conserved end residues are part of each CDR3. Fields, in order: D gene, V gene, clone size, J gene, CDR3 protein, CDR3 DNA. A D gene is named only where the DNA matches it firmly. Clone size is stated in some rows and not others, as once, few, many or a class when expanded.

>TRBD1|TRBV29-1|.|TRBJ2-7
CSVVGTGGAYEQYF
TGCAGCGTTGTGGGGACAGGGGGTGCCTACGAGCAGTACTTC
>TRBD2|TRBV18|.|TRBJ2-1
CASSPIAGGGTTYNEQFF
TGTGCCAGCTCACCGATTGCCGGCGGGGGGACCACCTACAATGAGCAGTTCTTC
>TRBD2|TRBV7-6|.|TRBJ2-1
CASGKLAGGHNEQFF
TGTGCCAGCGGGAAACTAGCGGGAGGCCACAATGAGCAGTTCTTC
>.|TRBV5-1|.|TRBJ1-2
CASSLMSRGATDGYTF
TGCGCCAGCAGCTTGATGAGTAGGGGGGCAACGGATGGCTACACCTTC
>.|TRBV6-7|.|TRBJ1-3
CASSYSPGLSSGNTIYF
TGTGCCAGCAGTTACTCCCCAGGGCTTAGCTCTGGAAACACCATATATTTT
>TRBD1|TRBV19|.|TRBJ1-1
CASSNRGQGITEAFF
TGTGCCAGTAGTAATAGGGGGCAGGGGATCACTGAAGCTTTCTTT
>TRBD1|TRBV10-1|.|TRBJ2-3
CASSEGTGGADTQYF
TGCGCCAGCAGTGAGGGGACAGGGGGCGCAGATACGCAGTATTTT
>.|TRBV19|.|TRBJ1-2
CASSRTYLVANYGYTF
TGTGCCAGTAGTCGAACCTACTTGGTAGCTAACTATGGCTACACCTTC
>TRBD2|TRBV29-1|.|TRBJ2-5
CSVEGKLAGGGETQYF
TGCAGCGTTGAGGGAAAGCTAGCGGGAGGGGGGGAGACCCAGTACTTC
>.|TRBV29-1|.|TRBJ2-3
CSVEGQGSEDTQYF
TGCAGCGTTGAGGGGCAGGGGTCGGAAGATACGCAGTATTTT
>.|TRBV18|.|TRBJ1-1
CASSLGHPMNTEAFF
TGTGCCAGCTCACTGGGGCATCCCATGAACACTGAAGCTTTCTTT
>.|TRBV29-1|.|TRBJ1-4
CSVGGGTVAEKLFF
TGCAGCGTCGGGGGGGGTACAGTCGCTGAAAAACTGTTTTTT
>TRBD2|TRBV6-8|.|TRBJ2-1
CASSYSRLAAIHEQFF
TGTGCCAGCAGTTACTCCCGACTAGCGGCGATTCATGAGCAGTTCTTC
>TRBD1|TRBV19|.|TRBJ1-2
CASRWTGANYGYTF
TGTGCCAGTAGGTGGACAGGGGCAAACTATGGCTACACCTTC
>.|TRBV18|.|TRBJ1-4
CASSPGPTNEKLFF
TGTGCCAGCTCACCGGGACCCACTAATGAAAAACTGTTTTTT
>.|TRBV30|.|TRBJ1-5
CAWSVLRQGQPQHF
TGTGCCTGGAGTGTACTTCGCCAGGGTCAGCCCCAGCATTTT
>.|TRBV19|.|TRBJ2-7
CASSHGTEPSYEQYF
TGTGCCAGTAGCCACGGGACGGAACCTTCCTACGAGCAGTACTTC
>.|TRBV6-8|.|TRBJ1-4
CASSTLNEKLFF
TGTGCCAGCAGTACCCTTAATGAAAAACTGTTTTTT
>.|TRBV9|.|TRBJ2-2
CASSWGQGGTGELFF
TGTGCCAGCAGTTGGGGTCAGGGAGGCACCGGGGAGCTGTTTTTT
>.|TRBV29-1|.|TRBJ2-7
CSVEYPVGEQYF
TGCAGCGTTGAGTATCCGGTGGGCGAGCAGTACTTC
>.|TRBV5-1|few|TRBJ2-3
CASSLVDSTDTQYF
TGCGCCAGCAGCTTAGTGGATAGCACAGATACGCAGTATTTT
>.|TRBV11-3|.|TRBJ1-4
CASSLAGGRGEKLFF
TGTGCCAGCAGCTTGGCTGGGGGGCGAGGTGAAAAACTGTTTTTT
>TRBD2|TRBV30|.|TRBJ2-3
CAWSPSGLAGEETQYF
TGTGCCTGGAGCCCCTCGGGACTAGCGGGAGAAGAGACGCAGTATTTT
>.|TRBV19|.|TRBJ1-2
CASSIRADFYGYTF
TGTGCCAGTAGTATTCGGGCAGACTTCTATGGCTACACCTTC
>.|TRBV11-3|many|TRBJ1-6
CASSPRASSAYNSPLHF
TGTGCCAGCAGCCCCAGGGCCTCTTCGGCCTATAATTCACCCCTCCACTTT
>TRBD2|TRBV7-7|.|TRBJ2-1
CASSLEGTRSNNEQFF
TGTGCCAGCAGCTTAGAAGGGACTAGATCTAACAATGAGCAGTTCTTC
>.|TRBV10-1|.|TRBJ2-3
CASSKTRADTQYF
TGCGCCAGCAGTAAGACTAGGGCAGATACGCAGTATTTT
>.|TRBV1|.|TRBJ2-1
CASSQAVGGSYNEQFF
TGCGCCAGCAGCCAAGCCGTAGGGGGATCCTACAATGAGCAGTTCTTC
>.|TRBV18|.|TRBJ2-5
CASSPNGETQYF
TGTGCCAGCTCACCAAATGGGGAGACCCAGTACTTC
>TRBD1|TRBV19|.|TRBJ1-2
CASRTGMGNYGYTF
TGTGCCAGTAGGACAGGGATGGGTAACTATGGCTACACCTTC